The rows below give T cell receptor delta chains drawn from one sample of a study of delta chain sequences of gamma delta T cells. TCRdb fed the 5' RACE reads to CATT. Of 2,500 to 3,000 delta-chain clones listed, more than 4.5% were seen once; the top ten hold 49%. Input material: either unsorted cells or a sorted T cell fraction (not recorded which). All receptors come from a human donor in good health. Both conserved end residues are part of each CDR3. D genes are given only for firm matches. The size field is filled for only some rows; it gives once, few, many or a size class.

TRDV1	TRDJ1	-	TRDD3	CALGITGPLLGDFTDKLIF	TGTGCTCTTGGGATAACGGGCCCTCTACTGGGGGACTTCACCGATAAACTCATCTTT
TRDV2	TRDJ1	-	TRDD3	CACDTVLGGVGDWDTDKLIF	TGTGCCTGTGACACCGTCTTGGGAGGTGTGGGGGATTGGGACACCGATAAACTCATCTTT
TRDV2	TRDJ1	many	-	CACDPVTQTTTFTGRKLIF	TGTGCCTGTGACCCCGTCACGCAGACGACCACCTTTACTGGCCGAAAACTCATCTTT
TRDV1	TRDJ1	medium-sized	-	CALGERHKYPRSTDKLIF	TGTGCTCTTGGGGAACGACACAAATATCCCCGTAGCACCGATAAACTCATCTTT
TRDV2	TRDJ1	large	TRDD3	CACDSLLGEDTDKLIF	TGTGCCTGTGACTCCCTACTGGGGGAAGACACCGATAAACTCATCTTT
TRDV2	TRDJ1	many	TRDD3	CACDTLLGDRTTDKLIF	TGTGCCTGTGACACCCTACTGGGGGATAGAACCACCGATAAACTCATCTTT
TRDV1	TRDJ1	medium-sized	-	CALGEVPVYTDKLIF	TGTGCTCTTGGGGAAGTCCCCGTATACACCGATAAACTCATCTTT
TRDV2	TRDJ1	medium-sized	-	CACDTVLKSDTDKLIF	TGTGCCTGTGACACCGTCTTAAAATCGGACACCGATAAACTCATCTTT
TRDV1	TRDJ1	medium-sized	-	CALGVAFPFLVLEGTDKLIF	TGTGCTCTTGGGGTGGCCTTCCCATTTTTGGTACTGGAGGGGACCGATAAACTCATCTTT
TRDV2	TRDJ1	many	TRDD3	CACDTVGIYTDKLIF	TGTGCCTGTGACACCGTGGGGATATACACCGATAAACTCATCTTT
TRDV2	TRDJ1	-	TRDD3	CACDTLGDTSAGDKLIF	TGTGCCTGTGACACGTTGGGGGATACGTCCGCGGGCGATAAACTCATCTTC
TRDV2	TRDJ1	few	TRDD3	CACDTLGGDKLIF	TGTGCCTGTGACACCCTGGGGGGGGATAAACTCATCTTT
TRDV2	TRDJ1	many	-	CACDTVGSSPYTDKLIF	TGTGCCTGTGACACGGTTGGTTCGTCCCCGTACACCGATAAACTCATCTTT
TRDV2	TRDJ1	medium-sized	TRDD3	CACDTVGSTGGWGGHTDKLIF	TGTGCCTGTGACACCGTCGGCTCGACTGGGGGATGGGGTGGTCACACCGATAAACTCATCTTT
TRDV2	TRDJ3	medium-sized	-	CACDTVSGGPSSSWDTRQMFF	TGTGCCTGTGACACCGTTTCGGGGGGCCCATCGAGCTCCTGGGACACCCGACAGATGTTTTTC
TRDV2	TRDJ1	-	TRDD3	CACDTLGDTETDKLIF	TGTGCCTGTGACACGCTGGGGGATACGGAGACCGATAAACTCATCTTT
TRDV2	TRDJ3	medium-sized	TRDD3	CACDTVGESSWDTRQMFF	TGTGCCTGTGACACCGTGGGGGAAAGCTCCTGGGACACCCGACAGATGTTTTTC
TRDV2	TRDJ3	many	TRDD3	CACDPTGGSGTWDTRQMFF	TGTGCCTGTGACCCTACTGGGGGATCAGGGACCTGGGACACCCGACAGATGTTTTTC
TRDV1	TRDJ1	few	TRDD3	CALPRPVVDWGIPLKLIF	TGTGCTCTTCCTAGACCCGTGGTCGACTGGGGGATACCCCTTAAACTCATCTTT
TRDV1	TRDJ1	medium-sized	TRDD3	CALVVFLPGILFTDKLIF	TGTGCTCTTGTAGTCTTCCTCCCGGGGATACTTTTCACCGATAAACTCATCTTT
TRDV1	TRDJ1	-	TRDD3	CALGTTSYSYWGIGYTDKLIF	TGTGCTCTTGGGACTACTTCCTATTCATACTGGGGGATAGGGTACACCGATAAACTCATCTTT
TRDV2	TRDJ1	-	TRDD3	CACDIVGDDDKLIF	TGTGCCTGTGACATCGTGGGGGATGATGATAAACTCATCTTT
TRDV1	TRDJ1	-	-	CALGEPPMFLLGDKLIF	TGTGCTCTTGGGGAACCCCCAATGTTCCTACTGGGGGATAAACTCATCTTT
TRDV2	TRDJ3	few	TRDD3	CACDTLLTGGSKSWDTRQMFF	TGTGCCTGTGACACCCTCCTCACTGGGGGATCCAAATCCTGGGACACCCGACAGATGTTTTTC
TRDV2	TRDJ1	few	-	CACDAMGAITNTDKLIF	TGTGCCTGTGACGCCATGGGGGCTATAACCAACACCGATAAACTCATCTTT
TRDV2	TRDJ1	many	TRDD3	CACDPLWGIREGYTDKLIF	TGTGCCTGTGACCCTCTCTGGGGGATACGCGAGGGGTACACCGATAAACTCATCTTT
TRDV2	TRDJ1	many	TRDD3	CACDTLMPLGDTTDKLIF	TGTGCCTGTGACACCCTTATGCCCCTGGGGGATACAACCGATAAACTCATCTTT
TRDV2	TRDJ1	medium-sized	TRDD3	CACDTVGGIHHTDKLIF	TGTGCCTGTGACACCGTGGGGGGGATACACCACACCGATAAACTCATCTTT
TRDV2	TRDJ1	medium-sized	TRDD3	CACDTLTGGYAEYTDKLIF	TGTGCCTGTGACACCCTTACTGGGGGATACGCGGAATACACCGATAAACTCATCTTT
TRDV1	TRDJ2	medium-sized	TRDD3	CALGELFLRTGGSPLTAQLFF	TGTGCTCTTGGGGAACTCTTCCTACGAACTGGGGGATCTCCTTTGACAGCACAACTCTTCTTT
TRDV2	TRDJ3	medium-sized	-	CACDTVGGSWDTRQMFF	TGTGCCTGTGACACCGTCGGGGGCTCCTGGGACACCCGACAGATGTTTTTC
TRDV2	TRDJ3	many	TRDD3	CACDNILLGESSWDTRQMFF	TGTGCCTGTGACAATATTTTGTTGGGGGAATCCTCCTGGGACACCCGACAGATGTTTTTC
TRDV2	TRDJ1	many	TRDD3	CACDNLVLGDTYTDKLIF	TGTGCCTGTGACAACTTGGTACTGGGGGATACTTACACCGATAAACTCATCTTT
TRDV1	TRDJ1	few	TRDD3	CALGEAHFLRPDVLGDTMYTDKLIF	TGTGCTCTTGGGGAAGCTCATTTCCTACGTCCCGACGTACTGGGGGACACCATGTACACCGATAAACTCATCTTT
TRDV2	TRDJ1	many	-	CACDPVSVRNDKLIF	TGTGCCTGTGACCCCGTGAGCGTTAGAAACGATAAACTCATCTTT
TRDV2	TRDJ1	medium-sized	TRDD3	CACDPVLGDTRYTDKLIF	TGTGCCTGTGACCCCGTACTGGGGGATACCAGATACACCGATAAACTCATCTTT
TRDV2	TRDJ3	large	TRDD3	CACDTVGDSSSWDTRQMFF	TGTGCCTGTGACACCGTGGGGGACTCGAGCTCCTGGGACACCCGACAGATGTTTTTC
TRDV2	TRDJ1	many	TRDD3	CACSSLGDSSDKLIF	TGTGCCTGTTCTAGCCTGGGGGATTCATCCGATAAACTCATCTTT
TRDV2	TRDJ1	medium-sized	TRDD3	CACDTLGDMNTDKLIF	TGTGCCTGTGACACGCTGGGGGATATGAACACCGATAAACTCATCTTT
TRDV2	TRDJ1	-	TRDD3	CACFPLGDDTDKLIF	TGTGCCTGTTTCCCACTGGGGGACGACACCGATAAACTCATCTTT
TRDV1	TRDJ1	few	TRDD3	CALGEPSKPVGLPKYSLGDTCWCGKLIF	TGTGCTCTTGGGGAACCGAGTAAGCCAGTAGGCCTTCCTAAATACTCTCTGGGGGATACGTGTTGGTGCGGTAAACTCATCTTT
TRDV2	TRDJ3	-	-	CACDTRQMFF	TGTGCCTGTGACACCCGACAGATGTTTTTC
TRDV2	TRDJ1	medium-sized	TRDD3	CACDTVGEAYTDKLIF	TGTGCCTGTGACACCGTGGGGGAGGCTTACACCGATAAACTCATCTTT
TRDV2	TRDJ1	-	TRDD3	CACDQVLGEKFQKYTDKLIF	TGTGCCTGTGACCAGGTACTGGGGGAGAAGTTCCAAAAGTACACCGATAAACTCATCTTT
TRDV1	TRDJ1	-	TRDD3	CALGPRPSLPYFVLGGEPDKLIF	TGTGCTCTTGGGCCCCGCCCCTCCCTTCCCTACTTCGTACTGGGGGGCGAACCGGATAAACTCATCTTT
TRDV1	TRDJ1	medium-sized	TRDD3	CALGELADFLLLGDTDKLIF	TGTGCTCTTGGGGAACTAGCTGACTTCCTTCTACTGGGGGACACCGATAAACTCATCTTT
TRDV2	TRDJ1	few	TRDD3	CACDAIGDKEDDKLIF	TGTGCCTGTGACGCTATTGGGGATAAGGAGGACGATAAACTCATCTTT
TRDV2	TRDJ3	many	TRDD3	CACDTVGLGDPSSWDTRQMFF	TGTGCCTGTGACACCGTTGGGCTGGGGGATCCGAGCTCCTGGGACACCCGACAGATGTTTTTC